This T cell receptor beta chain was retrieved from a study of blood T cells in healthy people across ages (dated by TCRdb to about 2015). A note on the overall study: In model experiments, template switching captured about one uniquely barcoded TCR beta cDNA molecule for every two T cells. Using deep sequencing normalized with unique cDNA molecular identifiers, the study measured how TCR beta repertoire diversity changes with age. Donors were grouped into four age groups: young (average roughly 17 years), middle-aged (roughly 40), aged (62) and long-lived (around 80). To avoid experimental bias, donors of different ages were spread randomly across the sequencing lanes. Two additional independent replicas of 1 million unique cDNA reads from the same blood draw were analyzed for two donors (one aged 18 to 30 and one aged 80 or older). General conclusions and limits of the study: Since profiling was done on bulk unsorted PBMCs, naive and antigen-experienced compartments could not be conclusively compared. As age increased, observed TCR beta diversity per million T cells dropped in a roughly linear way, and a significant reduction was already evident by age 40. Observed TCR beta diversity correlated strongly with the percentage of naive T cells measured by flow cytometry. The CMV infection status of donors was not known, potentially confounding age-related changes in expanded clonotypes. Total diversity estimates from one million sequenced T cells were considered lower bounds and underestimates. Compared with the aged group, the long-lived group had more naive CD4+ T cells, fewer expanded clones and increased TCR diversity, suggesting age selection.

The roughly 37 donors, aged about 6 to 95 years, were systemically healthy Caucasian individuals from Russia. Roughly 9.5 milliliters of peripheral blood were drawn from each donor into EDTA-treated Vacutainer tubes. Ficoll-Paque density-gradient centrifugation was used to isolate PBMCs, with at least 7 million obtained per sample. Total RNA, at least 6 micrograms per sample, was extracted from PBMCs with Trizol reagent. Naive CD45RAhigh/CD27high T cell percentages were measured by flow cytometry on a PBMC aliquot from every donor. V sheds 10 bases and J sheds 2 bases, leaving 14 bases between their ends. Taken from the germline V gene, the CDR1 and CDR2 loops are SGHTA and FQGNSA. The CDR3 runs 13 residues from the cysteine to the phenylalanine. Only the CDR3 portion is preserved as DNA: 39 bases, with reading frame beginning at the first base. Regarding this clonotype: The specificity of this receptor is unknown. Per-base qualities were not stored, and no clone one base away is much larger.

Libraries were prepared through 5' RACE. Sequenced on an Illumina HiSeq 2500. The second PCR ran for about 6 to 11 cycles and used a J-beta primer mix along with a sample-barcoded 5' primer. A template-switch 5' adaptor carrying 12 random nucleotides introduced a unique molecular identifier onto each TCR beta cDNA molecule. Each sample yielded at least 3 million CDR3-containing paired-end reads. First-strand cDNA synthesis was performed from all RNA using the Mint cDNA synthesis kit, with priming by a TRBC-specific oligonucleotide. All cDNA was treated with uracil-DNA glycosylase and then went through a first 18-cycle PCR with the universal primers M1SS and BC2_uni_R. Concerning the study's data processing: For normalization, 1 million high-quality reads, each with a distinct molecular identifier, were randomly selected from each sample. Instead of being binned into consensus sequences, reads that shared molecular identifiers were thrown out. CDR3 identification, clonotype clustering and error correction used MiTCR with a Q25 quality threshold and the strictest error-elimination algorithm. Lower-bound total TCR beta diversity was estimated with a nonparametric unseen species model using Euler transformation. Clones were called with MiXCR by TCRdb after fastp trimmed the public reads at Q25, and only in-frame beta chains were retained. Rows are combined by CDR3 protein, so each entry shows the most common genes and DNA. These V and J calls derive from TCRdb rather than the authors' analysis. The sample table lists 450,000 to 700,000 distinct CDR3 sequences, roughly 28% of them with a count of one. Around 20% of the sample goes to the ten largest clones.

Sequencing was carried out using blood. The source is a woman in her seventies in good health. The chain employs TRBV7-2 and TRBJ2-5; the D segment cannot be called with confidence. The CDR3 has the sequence CATSPSYQETQYF. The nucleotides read TGTGCCACCTCCCCTTCGTATCAAGAGACCCAGTACTTC.